The 23 T cell receptor beta chains in this list originate from one sample, sequenced in a study of PD-L1 blockade in urothelial cancer. TCRdb's copy holds only in-frame clones and misses some; the assay was immunoSEQ multiplex PCR. In the table there are 40,000 to 45,000 clones, 80% to 90% of which are singletons. The time point: peripheral blood 6 weeks after treatment start. The sequenced sample was PBMCs, obtained around atezolizumab (anti-PD-L1) treatment. All receptors come from a man between 60 and 70 years old with urothelial cancer.

In this sample, this clone turned up once. The CDR3 is CASSLDSGGLAYEQYF. CDR3 coding DNA: TGTGCCAGCAGTTTAGATAGCGGGGGGCTCGCCTACGAGCAGTACTTC. V is TRBV28 and J is TRBJ2-7; 10 bases map to TRBD2. Germline CDR1 reads MDHEN; CDR2 reads SYDVKM. The ends lost 2 bases at V and 2 bases at J; junction bases unmatched: 6. The CDR3 loop spans 16 amino acids.

The CDR3 here is CAISESGGGAGGNYGYTF. CDR3 nucleotide sequence: TGTGCCATCAGTGAGTCTGGAGGGGGCGCCGGTGGGAACTATGGCTACACCTTC. The chain joins TRBV10-3 to TRBJ1-2; 7 bases fit TRBD1. CDR1 and CDR2 from the germline V gene are ENHRY and SYGVKD. V was pared by 0 bases and J by 2 bases, with 12 bases of the junction left unmatched. The CDR3 is 18 amino acids.

The chain is built from TRBV28 and TRBJ1-1; 9 bases fit TRBD1. The trim removed 4 bases at V and 1 base at J, leaving 4 bases unmatched. Per the germline V gene, CDR1 is MDHEN and CDR2 is SYDVKM. The CDR3 loop spans 15 amino acids. The CDR3 loop is CASSSRTGENTEAFF. CDR3 DNA sequence: TGTGCCAGCAGTTCCAGGACAGGGGAGAACACTGAAGCTTTCTTT.

This chain links TRBV5-4 with TRBJ2-7; no firm D call. The ends were cut back, 0 bases at V and 2 bases at J, with 9 bases in the middle. This CDR3 is 14 amino acids long. Germline CDR1 and CDR2: SGHNT and YYREEE (reference sequence). CDR3 sequence (DNA): TGTGCCAGCAGCTTGGGGGTGAGCGCCTACGAGCAGTACTTC. Translation gives CASSLGVSAYEQYF.

The chain uses TRBV28 and TRBJ1-3; D is unclear. This CDR3 region has 15 residues. Trimming removed 2 bases from V and 4 bases from J, with 12 bases in between. Germline assignment: CDR1 MDHEN and CDR2 SYDVKM. The CDR3 DNA sequence: TGTGCCAGCAGTTTAGAGGCTCCGAGGGGAAACACCATATATTTT. Residues: CASSLEAPRGNTIYF. Combining the CDR3 with reference TRBV28 and TRBJ1-3 gives the whole variable domain DVKVTQSSRYLVKRTGEKVFLECVQDMDHENMFWYRQDPGLGLRLIYFSYDVKMKEKGDIPEGYSVSREKKERFSLILESASTNQTSMYLCASSLEAPRGNTIYFGEGSWLTVV.

This clone was seen once. The chain employs TRBV6-5 and TRBJ1-5; D is uncertain. V dropped 6 bases and J dropped 4 bases, with 10 bases sitting between them. Germline CDR1 is MNHEY and CDR2 is SVGAGI. The CDR3 extends over 13 amino acids. CDR3: CASRQSRNQPQHF. The CDR3 DNA is TGTGCCAGCAGACAGTCCAGAAATCAGCCCCAGCATTTT.

CDR3 loop: CASSLAVIGGSSYNEQFF. CDR3 in DNA: TGTGCCAGCAGCTTAGCGGTTATCGGGGGGAGCTCCTACAATGAGCAGTTCTTC. The chain carries TRBV7-9 and TRBJ2-1, with 7 bases identical to TRBD2. Looked up from germline, CDR1 is SEHNR and CDR2 is FQNEAQ (reference sequence). V gave up 0 bases and J gave up 0 bases; unmatched junction bases: 8. The CDR3 extends over 18 amino acids.

V usage is TRBV15 and J usage is TRBJ2-1; possibly TRBD1 for D (5 bases). This CDR3 is 17 amino acids long. V gave up 0 bases and J gave up 0 bases, with 12 bases separating them. Germline values: CDR1 LNHNV, CDR2 YYDKDF (reference sequence). The CDR3 DNA reads TGTGCCACCAGCAGAGATCAAGGACAAAGCTCCTACAATGAGCAGTTCTTC. It is translated as CATSRDQGQSSYNEQFF. Combining the CDR3 with reference TRBV15 and TRBJ2-1 gives the whole variable domain DAMVIQNPRYQVTQFGKPVTLSCSQTLNHNVMYWYQQKSSQAPKLLFHYYDKDFNNEADTPDNFQSRRPNTSFCFLDIRSPGLGDTAMYLCATSRDQGQSSYNEQFFGPGTRLTVL.

The chain combines TRBV5-1 with TRBJ2-5; TRBD1 agrees at 7 bases. Germline CDR1 SGHRS, CDR2 YFSETQ. V was pared by 4 bases and J by 3 bases, with 9 bases of the junction left unmatched. This CDR3 is built from 15 residues. The CDR3 protein is CASSAMTGSEETQYF. CDR3 bases: TGCGCCAGCAGCGCAATGACAGGGTCTGAAGAGACCCAGTACTTC.

V and J are TRBV27 and TRBJ2-7; the D gene is possibly TRBD2 (5 bases). The CDR3 loop spans 14 amino acids. Trimming left V 5 bases short and J 2 bases short, with 13 bases between. The germline V gene has CDR1 MNHEY and CDR2 SMNVEV (reference sequence). CDR3 region: CASSLRRETYEQYF. DNA for the CDR3: TGTGCCAGCAGTCTAAGAAGGGAGACCTACGAGCAGTACTTC.

The rearrangement joins TRBV20-1 to TRBJ2-3, with no clear D. This CDR3 region has 11 residues. Per the germline V gene, CDR1 is DFQATT and CDR2 is SNEGSKA (reference sequence). Trimming removed 1 base at V and 7 bases at J, with 6 bases between. The CDR3 DNA follows: TGCAGTGCTAGAGTGGAGCATACGCAGTATTTT. It codes for CSARVEHTQYF.

This clone appeared a few times. The chain employs TRBV9 and TRBJ2-3, with 7 bases identical to TRBD1. CDR3 length: 14 residues. V lost 3 bases to trimming and J lost 6 bases; unmatched junction nucleotides: 7. CDR1 and CDR2 from the germline V gene are SGDLS and YYNGEE. The CDR3 protein is CASSADPRGDTQYF. The CDR3 DNA sequence: TGTGCCAGCAGCGCAGACCCCAGGGGGGATACGCAGTATTTT.

This CDR3 reads CASSIDPGNNEQFF. Here the CDR3 DNA reads TGTGCCAGCAGCATTGATCCGGGGAACAATGAGCAGTTCTTC. V and J are TRBV7-2 and TRBJ2-1, with D possibly TRBD2 on 5 matching bases. V was pared by 5 bases and J by 5 bases, with 13 bases between. CDR3 size: 14 residues. Germline loops: CDR1 SGHTA, CDR2 FQGNSA.

This clone was seen once. The V call is TRBV2, the J call TRBJ2-5, with 14 positions matching TRBD2. The CDR3 covers 16 residues. The germline gives CDR1 SNHLY, CDR2 FYNNEI. J lost 3 bases, V lost 4 bases, and 4 bases had no gene match. In DNA, the CDR3 is TGTGCCAGCAGTGCCCGGACTAGCGGGGGGAAAGAGACCCAGTACTTC. Protein product: CASSARTSGGKETQYF.

DNA for the CDR3: TGTGCCAGTAGTATTACGGGGGTGAGAGATACGCAGTATTTT. Its protein is CASSITGVRDTQYF. The chain employs TRBV19 and TRBJ2-3; weak D call: TRBD2 (6 bases). Per germline, CDR1 LNHDA and CDR2 SQIVND (reference sequence). This CDR3 has 14 residues. Trimming took 3 bases from V and 5 from J, leaving 12 bases between them. Using reference TRBV19 and TRBJ2-3 for the parts outside the CDR3, the full variable domain is DGGITQSPKYLFRKEGQNVTLSCEQNLNHDAMYWYRQDPGQGLRLIYYSQIVNDFQKGDIAEGYSVSREKKESFPLTVTSAQKNPTAFYLCASSITGVRDTQYFGPGTRLTVL.

This clone was recorded a few times. The V call is TRBV2, the J call TRBJ2-7; D is perhaps TRBD2 (5 bases). CDR1 is SNHLY and CDR2 is FYNNEI in the germline V gene. Deletions cut 2 bases from V and 2 bases from J, with 7 bases between. This CDR3 comprises 13 residues. This CDR3 is CASSERGPYEQYF. CDR3 nucleotides: TGTGCCAGCAGTGAACGGGGTCCCTACGAGCAGTACTTC.

The rearrangement joins TRBV7-2 to TRBJ2-5, with D perhaps matching TRBD2 (5 bases). V was trimmed by 4 bases and J by 2 bases, leaving 14 bases between them. CDR1 and CDR2 (germline): SGHTA, FQGNSA. This CDR3 contains 15 residues. In DNA, the CDR3 is TGTGCCAGCAGCTCGCGAACTAGTCGGCAAGAGACCCAGTACTTC. Amino acids: CASSSRTSRQETQYF.

This chain connects TRBV2 to TRBJ1-2; the D gene is possibly TRBD1 (6 bases). Germline V lookup: CDR1 SNHLY, CDR2 FYNNEI. The CDR3 is made up of 15 amino acids. V lost 6 bases and J lost 10, with 24 bases in between. The CDR3 DNA sequence: TGTGCCAGCAGGGGATTCGACAGGTCTCGGGGAGTCTACACCTTC. The encoded protein is CASRGFDRSRGVYTF.

The chain couples TRBV13 to TRBJ1-6; 7 bases are a match to TRBD1. This CDR3 spans 20 amino acids. Germline CDR1 PRHDT, CDR2 FYEKMQ (reference sequence). Germline trimming cut 2 bases from V and 0 bases from J; bases unmatched to any gene: 13. DNA for the CDR3: TGTGCCAGCAGCTTAAAGCGACGACCGACAGGGAGCTCCTATAATTCACCCCTCCACTTT. Amino acids: CASSLKRRPTGSSYNSPLHF.

The chain is built from TRBV10-2 and TRBJ2-7, with D possibly TRBD2 on 6 matching bases. CDR1 is WSHSY and CDR2 is SAAADI in the germline V gene. Between the trimmed V and J ends, which lost 7 bases and 6 bases, there was a span of 16 bases. The CDR3 length is 13 residues. The CDR3, as DNA: TGCGCCAGCACAACGACTAGGACTCGCGAGCAGTACTTC. Amino acid sequence: CASTTTRTREQYF.

The chain couples TRBV27 to TRBJ1-1; 7 nucleotides match TRBD1. From germline, CDR1 is MNHEY and CDR2 SMNVEV (reference sequence). This CDR3 has 13 residues. V lost 1 base to trimming and J lost 9 bases; unmatched junction nucleotides: 5. The CDR3 protein is CASSLFRGAKAFF. For the CDR3, the DNA is TGTGCCAGCAGTTTATTCAGGGGGGCAAAAGCTTTCTTT.

The chain is built from TRBV14 and TRBJ1-3; D not resolved. The CDR3 is 14 amino acids. Trimming shortened V by 3 bases and J by 0 bases, and 6 bases separated the two germline ends. In germline, CDR1 is SGHDN, CDR2 FVKESK. The chain's CDR3 is CASSHRSSGNTIYF. CDR3 DNA: TGTGCCAGCAGCCATAGGAGCTCTGGAAACACCATATATTTT. Full variable domain (remainder filled in from reference TRBV14 and TRBJ1-3): EAGVTQFPSHSVIEKGQTVTLRCDPISGHDNLYWYRRVMGKEIKFLLHFVKESKQDESGMPNNRFLAERTGGTYSTLKVQPAELEDSGVYFCASSHRSSGNTIYFGEGSWLTVV.

V is TRBV19 and J is TRBJ1-1; D is perhaps TRBD1 (6 bases). The CDR3 is 12 residues long. V was cut by 8 bases and J by 5 bases, with 12 bases left in between. Germline-derived CDR1 and CDR2 are LNHDA and SQIVND (reference sequence). CDR3 nucleotides: TGTGCCAGTGCAGGGGTGGAGACTGAAGCTTTCTTT. It is translated as CASAGVETEAFF. Combining the CDR3 with reference TRBV19 and TRBJ1-1 gives the whole variable domain DGGITQSPKYLFRKEGQNVTLSCEQNLNHDAMYWYRQDPGQGLRLIYYSQIVNDFQKGDIAEGYSVSREKKESFPLTVTSAQKNPTAFYLCASAGVETEAFFGQGTRLTVV.